These T cell receptor beta chains were read from a single sample in a study of T cell clones after liver transplantation. This table comes from immunoSEQ multiplex PCR, and its TCRdb copy is limited to in-frame clones, with some not included. The table includes over 25,000 clones, about 93% detected once. The input for sequencing was CD8+ T cells from blood, taken 12 months after liver transplant. Receptor source: a human patient who received a liver transplant. Some T cells may have originated in the graft donor. Each CDR3 is given with its conserved first and last residue. D genes are given only for firm matches. Clone size is not always given. Where it is, it says once, few, many or a class for expanded clones.

clone size: .
J gene: TRBJ2-1
D gene: TRBD1
V gene: TRBV7-9
CDR3 protein: CASSLGQGVYNEQFF
CDR3 DNA: TGTGCCAGCAGCTTAGGACAGGGCGTTTACAATGAGCAGTTCTTC

clone size: .
J gene: TRBJ2-5
D gene: TRBD2
V gene: TRBV13
CDR3 protein: CASSIYAGGPQETQYF
CDR3 DNA: TGTGCCAGCAGCATCTACGCGGGAGGCCCCCAAGAGACCCAGTACTTC

clone size: .
J gene: TRBJ2-5
D gene: TRBD2
V gene: TRBV5-4
CDR3 protein: CASSLSNGRLETQYF
CDR3 DNA: TGTGCCAGCAGCTTGTCAAACGGGAGGTTGGAGACCCAGTACTTC

clone size: .
J gene: TRBJ2-1
D gene: .
V gene: TRBV6-1
CDR3 protein: CASSEVEEGSYNEQFF
CDR3 DNA: TGTGCCAGCAGTGAAGTGGAGGAGGGCTCCTACAATGAGCAGTTCTTC

clone size: once
J gene: TRBJ2-1
D gene: TRBD2
V gene: TRBV2
CDR3 protein: CASSGYGGAYNEQFF
CDR3 DNA: TGTGCCAGCAGTGGGTATGGGGGGGCCTACAATGAGCAGTTCTTC

clone size: once
J gene: TRBJ1-1
D gene: .
V gene: TRBV29-1
CDR3 protein: CSVEKGGTEAFF
CDR3 DNA: TGCAGCGTTGAGAAAGGGGGCACTGAAGCTTTCTTT

clone size: .
J gene: TRBJ1-3
D gene: .
V gene: TRBV15
CDR3 protein: CATSRDEFSGNTIYF
CDR3 DNA: TGTGCCACCAGCAGAGACGAGTTTTCTGGAAACACCATATATTTT

clone size: .
J gene: TRBJ2-3
D gene: .
V gene: TRBV19
CDR3 protein: CASSIGSSSGDTQYF
CDR3 DNA: TGTGCCAGTAGTATCGGGTCCAGTTCTGGAGATACGCAGTATTTT

clone size: .
J gene: TRBJ1-4
D gene: .
V gene: TRBV9
CDR3 protein: CASSVDTNEKLFF
CDR3 DNA: TGTGCCAGCAGCGTGGACACTAATGAAAAACTGTTTTTT

clone size: once
J gene: TRBJ2-7
D gene: TRBD2
V gene: TRBV9
CDR3 protein: CASSVSGGTYEQYF
CDR3 DNA: TGTGCCAGCAGCGTCTCGGGGGGTACCTACGAGCAGTACTTC

clone size: .
J gene: TRBJ1-1
D gene: .
V gene: TRBV27
CDR3 protein: CASSNSLEAFF
CDR3 DNA: TGTGCCAGCAGCAATTCACTTGAAGCTTTCTTT

clone size: .
J gene: TRBJ2-3
D gene: TRBD2
V gene: TRBV4-2
CDR3 protein: CASSQEATSAYSTDTQYF
CDR3 DNA: TGTGCCAGCAGCCAAGAGGCGACTAGCGCCTATAGCACAGATACGCAGTATTTT

clone size: .
J gene: TRBJ1-5
D gene: .
V gene: TRBV19
CDR3 protein: CASSVGHNQPQHF
CDR3 DNA: TGTGCCAGTAGTGTCGGGCACAATCAGCCCCAGCATTTT

clone size: .
J gene: TRBJ2-1
D gene: TRBD2
V gene: TRBV27
CDR3 protein: CASSPVAGGSYNEQFF
CDR3 DNA: TGTGCCAGCAGTCCAGTAGCGGGAGGCTCCTACAATGAGCAGTTCTTC

clone size: once
J gene: TRBJ1-1
D gene: .
V gene: TRBV19
CDR3 protein: CASSMGEGNTEAFF
CDR3 DNA: TGTGCCAGTAGTATGGGGGAGGGGAACACTGAAGCTTTCTTT

clone size: .
J gene: TRBJ2-7
D gene: TRBD2
V gene: TRBV28
CDR3 protein: CASTVTAGAYEQYF
CDR3 DNA: TGTGCCAGCACCGTCACGGCGGGAGCCTACGAGCAGTACTTC

clone size: .
J gene: TRBJ1-1
D gene: .
V gene: TRBV10-2
CDR3 protein: CASLYAGGTEAFF
CDR3 DNA: TGCGCCAGCTTATATGCCGGCGGCACTGAAGCTTTCTTT

clone size: .
J gene: TRBJ1-1
D gene: .
V gene: TRBV4-2
CDR3 protein: CASSLREGTGSKAEAFF
CDR3 DNA: TGTGCCAGCAGCCTCAGGGAGGGAACAGGCTCGAAGGCTGAAGCTTTCTTT

clone size: .
J gene: TRBJ2-3
D gene: TRBD2
V gene: TRBV5-1
CDR3 protein: CASSLVLGLATDTQYF
CDR3 DNA: TGCGCCAGCAGCTTGGTCCTGGGACTAGCCACAGATACGCAGTATTTT

clone size: .
J gene: TRBJ1-1
D gene: .
V gene: TRBV5-1
CDR3 protein: CASSLAVNTEAFF
CDR3 DNA: TGCGCCAGCAGCTTGGCGGTGAACACTGAAGCTTTCTTT

clone size: .
J gene: TRBJ2-7
D gene: .
V gene: TRBV11-3
CDR3 protein: CASRYGPEQYF
CDR3 DNA: TGTGCCAGCAGGTATGGGCCCGAGCAGTACTTC

clone size: .
J gene: TRBJ2-5
D gene: .
V gene: TRBV4-1
CDR3 protein: CASSQVVRGETQYF
CDR3 DNA: TGCGCCAGCAGCCAGGTTGTGAGGGGGGAGACCCAGTACTTC

clone size: .
J gene: TRBJ1-2
D gene: TRBD1
V gene: TRBV28
CDR3 protein: CASSSRDRFFYGYTF
CDR3 DNA: TGTGCCAGCAGTTCCCGGGACAGGTTTTTCTATGGCTACACCTTC

clone size: .
J gene: TRBJ2-5
D gene: TRBD1
V gene: TRBV7-9
CDR3 protein: CASSSGTGVQETQYF
CDR3 DNA: TGTGCCAGCAGCTCCGGGACAGGAGTACAAGAGACCCAGTACTTC

clone size: .
J gene: TRBJ2-7
D gene: TRBD1
V gene: TRBV27
CDR3 protein: CASRTGGSYEQYF
CDR3 DNA: TGTGCCTCCAGGACAGGGGGCTCCTACGAGCAGTACTTC

clone size: .
J gene: TRBJ2-3
D gene: .
V gene: TRBV28
CDR3 protein: CASTRLYGGFSPRTDTQYF
CDR3 DNA: TGTGCCAGCACACGGCTTTACGGGGGATTCTCCCCACGCACAGATACGCAGTATTTT

clone size: .
J gene: TRBJ1-2
D gene: TRBD1
V gene: TRBV13
CDR3 protein: CASSVDRDPYGYTF
CDR3 DNA: TGTGCCAGCAGCGTGGACAGGGACCCCTATGGCTACACCTTC

clone size: .
J gene: TRBJ1-4
D gene: TRBD1
V gene: TRBV11-2
CDR3 protein: CASSYRDRVGEKLFF
CDR3 DNA: TGTGCCAGCAGCTACAGGGACAGGGTGGGTGAAAAACTGTTTTTT

clone size: .
J gene: TRBJ1-1
D gene: .
V gene: TRBV19
CDR3 protein: CASSTLLGHKNTEAFF
CDR3 DNA: TGTGCCAGTAGTACACTACTAGGACACAAGAACACTGAAGCTTTCTTT

clone size: .
J gene: TRBJ1-2
D gene: TRBD1
V gene: TRBV4-1
CDR3 protein: CASSQEPGQGRDGYTF
CDR3 DNA: TGCGCCAGCAGCCAAGAACCGGGACAGGGGAGGGATGGCTACACCTTC

clone size: .
J gene: TRBJ2-7
D gene: .
V gene: TRBV2
CDR3 protein: CASSPVDLGRYEQYF
CDR3 DNA: TGTGCCAGCAGCCCCGTTGACCTGGGAAGGTACGAGCAGTACTTC

clone size: .
J gene: TRBJ2-1
D gene: TRBD2
V gene: TRBV7-8
CDR3 protein: CASSFGLAGGTSYNEQFF
CDR3 DNA: TGTGCCAGCAGCTTTGGGCTAGCGGGAGGGACCTCCTACAATGAGCAGTTCTTC

clone size: .
J gene: TRBJ2-1
D gene: .
V gene: TRBV6-5
CDR3 protein: CASSPSLGPYNEQFF
CDR3 DNA: TGTGCCAGCAGTCCTAGCCTCGGCCCCTACAATGAGCAGTTCTTC

clone size: .
J gene: TRBJ2-3
D gene: TRBD2
V gene: TRBV11-3
CDR3 protein: CASSSPAGGTDTQYF
CDR3 DNA: TGTGCCAGCAGCTCCCCCGCGGGAGGCACAGATACGCAGTATTTT

clone size: .
J gene: TRBJ2-7
D gene: TRBD2
V gene: TRBV6-1
CDR3 protein: CASSEDPRVAGGYEQYF
CDR3 DNA: TGCGCCAGCAGTGAGGACCCAAGAGTAGCGGGAGGGTACGAGCAGTACTTC

clone size: .
J gene: TRBJ2-7
D gene: .
V gene: TRBV4-1
CDR3 protein: CASSPSHTYEQYF
CDR3 DNA: TGCGCCAGCAGCCCCTCACACACCTACGAGCAGTACTTC

clone size: .
J gene: TRBJ2-3
D gene: .
V gene: TRBV7-9
CDR3 protein: CASSLRGTSTDTQYF
CDR3 DNA: TGTGCCAGCAGCTTACGCGGGACTAGCACAGATACGCAGTATTTT

clone size: .
J gene: TRBJ2-1
D gene: TRBD1
V gene: TRBV19
CDR3 protein: CASTPGQGTYNEQFF
CDR3 DNA: TGTGCCAGTACTCCGGGACAGGGGACCTACAATGAGCAGTTCTTC

clone size: .
J gene: TRBJ2-5
D gene: TRBD2
V gene: TRBV29-1
CDR3 protein: CSVSPGGGLETQYF
CDR3 DNA: TGCAGCGTTTCCCCGGGCGGGGGACTAGAGACCCAGTACTTC

clone size: .
J gene: TRBJ2-1
D gene: .
V gene: TRBV27
CDR3 protein: CASSPQRSEQFF
CDR3 DNA: TGTGCCAGCAGTCCACAACGCAGTGAGCAGTTCTTC

clone size: .
J gene: TRBJ1-1
D gene: .
V gene: TRBV29-1
CDR3 protein: CSVLYTEAFF
CDR3 DNA: TGCAGCGTTTTATACACTGAAGCTTTCTTT

clone size: .
J gene: TRBJ1-1
D gene: .
V gene: TRBV14
CDR3 protein: CASSQAYVGLRTEAFF
CDR3 DNA: TGTGCCAGCAGCCAAGCGTACGTGGGTCTCCGCACTGAAGCTTTCTTT

clone size: .
J gene: TRBJ2-3
D gene: .
V gene: TRBV7-3
CDR3 protein: CASSLIGGDTQYF
CDR3 DNA: TGTGCCAGCAGCTTAATAGGTGGAGATACGCAGTATTTT

clone size: few
J gene: TRBJ1-2
D gene: .
V gene: TRBV6-1
CDR3 protein: CASSGQQAYGYTF
CDR3 DNA: TGTGCCAGCAGTGGGCAGCAAGCCTATGGCTACACCTTC

clone size: .
J gene: TRBJ1-5
D gene: .
V gene: TRBV27
CDR3 protein: CASSPLGAQVNQPQHF
CDR3 DNA: TGTGCCAGCAGTCCACTCGGGGCACAGGTTAATCAGCCCCAGCATTTT

clone size: .
J gene: TRBJ2-7
D gene: .
V gene: TRBV27
CDR3 protein: CASTTLGGSTTLEQYF
CDR3 DNA: TGTGCCAGCACTACGCTTGGGGGCTCTACTACTCTCGAGCAGTACTTC

clone size: .
J gene: TRBJ2-7
D gene: .
V gene: TRBV6-5
CDR3 protein: CASSYAADSSYEQYF
CDR3 DNA: TGTGCCAGCAGTTACGCCGCAGATAGCTCCTACGAGCAGTACTTC

clone size: .
J gene: TRBJ2-7
D gene: TRBD2
V gene: TRBV28
CDR3 protein: CASSLSGLAASYEQYF
CDR3 DNA: TGTGCCAGCAGTTTATCTGGTCTAGCGGCATCCTACGAGCAGTACTTC

clone size: .
J gene: TRBJ2-7
D gene: TRBD2
V gene: TRBV6-1
CDR3 protein: CASSEKLAGGPGEQYF
CDR3 DNA: TGTGCCAGCAGTGAAAAATTAGCGGGAGGGCCGGGCGAGCAGTACTTC

clone size: .
J gene: TRBJ1-2
D gene: .
V gene: TRBV6-5
CDR3 protein: CASSPQGEGYGYTF
CDR3 DNA: TGTGCCAGCAGTCCGCAGGGAGAGGGCTATGGCTACACCTTC

clone size: .
J gene: TRBJ2-5
D gene: TRBD2
V gene: TRBV18
CDR3 protein: CASLSGSLKETQYF
CDR3 DNA: TGTGCCAGCCTTAGCGGGAGCCTGAAGGAGACCCAGTACTTC

clone size: .
J gene: TRBJ2-1
D gene: TRBD2
V gene: TRBV9
CDR3 protein: CASSASGRAIDEQFF
CDR3 DNA: TGTGCCAGCAGCGCTAGCGGGAGGGCCATCGATGAGCAGTTCTTC

clone size: once
J gene: TRBJ2-7
D gene: .
V gene: TRBV7-9
CDR3 protein: CASRRDLSYEQYF
CDR3 DNA: TGTGCCAGCAGACGTGACTTGTCCTACGAGCAGTACTTC

clone size: once
J gene: TRBJ2-7
D gene: .
V gene: TRBV5-1
CDR3 protein: CASSSDSWEQYF
CDR3 DNA: TGCGCCAGCAGCTCCGATTCCTGGGAGCAGTACTTC

clone size: .
J gene: TRBJ2-2
D gene: TRBD2
V gene: TRBV11-2
CDR3 protein: CASSSWRERVGELFF
CDR3 DNA: TGTGCCAGCAGCTCCTGGCGGGAGAGGGTCGGGGAGCTGTTTTTT

clone size: .
J gene: TRBJ1-4
D gene: .
V gene: TRBV10-3
CDR3 protein: CAISDRQIETNEKLFF
CDR3 DNA: TGTGCCATCAGTGACAGGCAGATAGAGACTAATGAAAAACTGTTTTTT

clone size: .
J gene: TRBJ2-3
D gene: .
V gene: TRBV5-1
CDR3 protein: CASSLVAATNTDTQYF
CDR3 DNA: TGCGCCAGCAGCTTGGTAGCTGCCACAAACACAGATACGCAGTATTTT

clone size: .
J gene: TRBJ2-7
D gene: .
V gene: TRBV6-5
CDR3 protein: CASYGKGEQYF
CDR3 DNA: TGTGCCAGCTATGGTAAGGGCGAGCAGTACTTC

clone size: .
J gene: TRBJ1-1
D gene: .
V gene: TRBV7-9
CDR3 protein: CASSGPLRPEAFF
CDR3 DNA: TGTGCCAGCAGCGGCCCGCTTCGGCCTGAAGCTTTCTTT